The 22 T cell receptor beta chains listed next were all sequenced from one sample in a study of post-analysis software for immune sequencing data. Their cognate antigens are unknown. Regarding the study as a whole: The study found TRBV5-6, TRBV5-1 and TRBV20-1 among about five TRBV segments more frequent in patients than controls.

Libraries were made from TCR beta cDNA, and they carried unique molecular identifiers. Using its own MiXCR run on the PCR reads, TCRdb lists one record per CDR3 protein. The sample includes approximately 570,000 distinct CDR3 sequences, 44% of them seen just once. Sequenced sample: blood. These receptors originate from a girl between 5 and 17 years old with multiple sclerosis.

This clonotype was seen a handful of times. The chain recombines TRBV7-9 with TRBJ2-7; 7 nucleotides align to TRBD1. Trimming removed 4 bases from V and 2 bases from J; junction bases left unmatched: 5. Per the germline V gene, CDR1 is SEHNR and CDR2 is FQNEAQ (reference sequence). This CDR3 is built from 14 residues. The CDR3 loop reads CASSSQGRAYEQYF. The CDR3 coding sequence is TGTGCCAGCAGCTCACAGGGGAGAGCCTACGAGCAGTACTTC.

The V and J genes are TRBV27 and TRBJ1-2; D is possibly TRBD1 (5 bases). The CDR3 is made up of 16 amino acids. The V end was cut by 7 bases, the J end by 0 bases, with 18 bases between. Germline CDR1 and CDR2: MNHEY and SMNVEV (reference sequence). Here the CDR3 reads CASTPLGVLANYGYTF. DNA of the CDR3: TGTGCCAGCACCCCATTAGGGGTTTTAGCTAACTATGGCTACACCTTC.

In its sample, this clonotype was seen a few times. The chain joins TRBV20-1 to TRBJ2-7; 7 bases fit TRBD2. Germline values: CDR1 DFQATT, CDR2 SNEGSKA (reference sequence). CDR3 length: 13 amino acids. With V trimmed by 2 bases and J by 0 bases, 1 base remained unmatched. CDR3 sequence reads: CSARTSDSYEQYF. The CDR3 nucleotides are TGCAGTGCTAGAACTAGCGACTCCTACGAGCAGTACTTC.

This clonotype was observed a few times. This chain links TRBV7-8 with TRBJ2-5; D is perhaps TRBD2 (5 bases). Looked up from germline, CDR1 is SGHVS and CDR2 is FQNEAQ. The length of the CDR3 is 14 residues. Trimming shortened V by 4 bases and J by 1 base, and 10 bases separated the two germline ends. The CDR3 nucleotides read TGTGCCAGCAGCTCGGAGGCGGCCCAAGAGACCCAGTACTTC. Protein sequence: CASSSEAAQETQYF.

The J gene is TRBJ2-5, the V gene TRBV4-1, with 7 positions matching TRBD1. The V gene end was trimmed by 1 base and the J gene end by 5 bases; junction bases not matched to a gene: 7. CDR3 size: 15 residues. Germline V CDR1 and CDR2: MGHRA, YSYEKL. CDR3 nucleotide sequence: TGCGCCAGCAGCCAAGGGAACAGGGGACGGGAGACCCAGTACTTC. This sequence encodes CASSQGNRGRETQYF.

The genes are TRBV11-1 and TRBJ1-1, with D possibly being TRBD1 (5 bases). This CDR3 has 14 amino acids. The V gene's germline CDR1 is SGHAT and CDR2 FQDESV (reference sequence). Trimming cost V 4 bases and J 6 bases, with 15 bases left between them. The CDR3 loop is CASSSPARGAEAFF. CDR3 bases: TGTGCCAGCAGCTCTCCCGCGCGGGGCGCTGAAGCTTTCTTT.

The rearrangement joins TRBV12-3 or TRBV12-4 to TRBJ1-6, with unresolved D. V was trimmed by 8 bases and J by 0 bases, leaving 8 bases between them. The CDR3 is made up of 14 amino acids. The CDR3 loop is CASRESSYNSPLHF. DNA for the CDR3: TGTGCCAGCCGGGAGAGCTCCTATAATTCACCCCTCCACTTT.

This chain links TRBV11-3 with TRBJ2-2; 9 positions agree with TRBD2. Looked up from germline, CDR1 is SGHNT and CDR2 is YENEEA. The CDR3 has 17 amino acids. The junction had 13 bases not matched to a gene; V was cut back by 4 bases and J by 7 bases. CDR3 loop: CASSSPRTGTSHGELFF. Written as DNA, the CDR3 is TGTGCCAGCAGCTCCCCTAGAACCGGGACTAGCCACGGGGAGCTGTTTTTT.

The genes are TRBV2 and TRBJ2-1, with 7 bases matching TRBD2. Germline CDR1 and CDR2: SNHLY and FYNNEI. The CDR3 is 14 amino acids. Trimming at V came to 7 bases and at J to 4 bases, leaving 7 bases not matched to a gene. As DNA, the CDR3 is TGTGCCAGCATGGTCCGGGGAGGGTACAATGAGCAGTTCTTC. This sequence encodes CASMVRGGYNEQFF.

CDR3 sequence reads: CASSSLQQEPNYGYTF. The CDR3, as DNA: TGTGCCAGCAGCTCCCTCCAACAGGAACCTAACTATGGCTACACCTTC. The chain links TRBV7-9 to TRBJ1-2; perhaps TRBD1 as D (5 bases). Between the trimmed V and J ends, which lost 4 bases and 0 bases, there was a span of 15 bases. The CDR3 contains 16 residues. Per germline, CDR1 SEHNR and CDR2 FQNEAQ (reference sequence).

This clonotype was recorded a few times. The V and J genes are TRBV7-2 and TRBJ2-1; tentative D call: TRBD2 (6 bases). The CDR3 length is 13 residues. V dropped 3 bases and J dropped 6 bases, with 9 bases sitting between them. Per the germline V gene, CDR1 is SGHTA and CDR2 is FQGNSA. CDR3 sequence reads: CASSFGGVNEQFF. CDR3 bases: TGTGCCAGCAGCTTCGGCGGGGTCAATGAGCAGTTCTTC.

The chain is built from TRBV4-1 and TRBJ2-4, with D tentatively TRBD2 (5 bases). Germline V lookup: CDR1 MGHRA, CDR2 YSYEKL. The V and J ends lost 4 bases and 13 bases respectively, with 14 bases between them. CDR3 length equals 12 residues. The CDR3 DNA reads TGCGCCAGCAGCCTCCGGACTGGGGAGCAGTACTTC. It yields the protein CASSLRTGEQYF.

There are a few counts of this clonotype. The chain combines TRBV12-3 or TRBV12-4 with TRBJ2-1; D tentatively fits TRBD1 or TRBD2 (5 bases each). V gave up 2 bases and J gave up 6 bases, with 14 bases separating them. This CDR3 spans 15 amino acids. CDR3: CASSLKASGGNEQFF. For the CDR3, the DNA is TGTGCCAGCAGTTTAAAGGCTAGTGGGGGCAATGAGCAGTTCTTC.

This sequence joins TRBV6-5 and TRBJ2-7; D is uncertain. Trimming left V 0 bases short and J 1 base short, with 7 bases between. CDR3 length: 14 amino acids. The germline V gene has CDR1 MNHEY and CDR2 SVGAGI. This CDR3 reads CASSYSLRSYEQYF. As DNA, the CDR3 is TGTGCCAGCAGTTACTCTCTCAGGTCCTACGAGCAGTACTTC.

The rearrangement joins TRBV6-5 to TRBJ2-7; D might be TRBD1 (5 bases). The CDR3 is 15 residues long. Trimming took 2 bases from V and 3 from J, leaving 14 bases between them. The V gene's germline CDR1 is MNHEY and CDR2 SVGAGI. In DNA form, the CDR3 reads TGTGCCAGCAGTTACCTGACAGTCGGGCACTACGAGCAGTACTTC. Its protein product is CASSYLTVGHYEQYF.

This chain links TRBV7-2 with TRBJ1-5, with D possibly being TRBD1 (5 bases). CDR1 is SGHTA, CDR2 FQGNSA, per germline. This CDR3 contains 15 residues. The V end was cut by 3 bases, the J end by 2 bases, with 11 bases between. The CDR3 nucleotides are TGTGCCAGCAGCTTTCAGGGTAGCGGCAATCAGCCCCAGCATTTT. It is translated as CASSFQGSGNQPQHF.

This clonotype was detected ten times or more. This rearrangement joins TRBV12-3 or TRBV12-4 to TRBJ2-7; TRBD1 aligns across 9 bases. V gave up 5 bases and J gave up 6 bases; unmatched junction bases: 8. This CDR3 contains 14 residues. The chain's CDR3 is CASSPGTGLGEQYF. CDR3 in DNA: TGTGCCAGCAGTCCCGGGACAGGGTTGGGCGAGCAGTACTTC.

This clonotype turned up a few times. CDR3 DNA: TGCGCCAGCATGGGGGATGGCTACACCTTC. Translated: CASMGDGYTF. This chain joins TRBV10-2 and TRBJ1-2; maybe TRBD1 (5 bases). The length of the CDR3 is 10 residues. Germline lookup yields CDR1 WSHSY and CDR2 SAAADI. Trimming removed 7 bases from V and 6 bases from J, with 6 bases in between.

V gene TRBV7-2 combines with J gene TRBJ2-1; TRBD2 aligns across 7 bases. The CDR3 extends over 15 amino acids. In germline, CDR1 is SGHTA, CDR2 FQGNSA. V shed 7 bases, J shed 0 bases, and the junction held 6 bases outside the gene matches. The DNA of the CDR3 is TGTGCCAGCAAGCTGGGGGGGAGCTCCTACAATGAGCAGTTCTTC. Its translation: CASKLGGSSYNEQFF.

The chain employs TRBV12-3 or TRBV12-4 and TRBJ2-5, with 10 bases identical to TRBD2. The J segment lost 7 bases and the V segment lost 6 bases, leaving 8 bases of the junction unmatched. CDR3 size: 14 residues. The CDR3 nucleotides read TGTGCCAGCAGCGGGACTAGCGAGAGCATGACCCAGTACTTC. It is translated as CASSGTSESMTQYF.

This clonotype was counted a few times. The gene calls are TRBV12-3 or TRBV12-4 and TRBJ1-5; weak D call: TRBD1 (6 bases). V lost 6 bases and J 4 bases, leaving 10 bases between the germline ends. The CDR3 totals 13 residues. CDR3 in DNA: TGTGCCAGCAGCTGGACAGCTAATCAGCCCCAGCATTTT. It translates to CASSWTANQPQHF.

There are a few counts of this clonotype. This chain uses TRBV29-1 with TRBJ2-5, with D tentatively TRBD1 or TRBD2 (5 bases each). Germline V gene data show CDR1 as SQVTM and CDR2 as ANQGSEA. V lost 1 base and J 2 bases, leaving 14 bases between the germline ends. CDR3 size: 15 residues. The DNA of the CDR3 is TGCAGCGTTGAAGGGGGGATCGGTGTACAAGAGACCCAGTACTTC. This sequence encodes CSVEGGIGVQETQYF.